This is a list of T cell receptor beta chains from one sample in a study of human T cells and chemical hapten exposure. TCRdb processed the RACE reads anew with MiXCR; each CDR3 protein has one entry. In the table there are 350,000 or so distinct CDR3 sequences, 5.5% to 8% of which are singletons. Sequencing used whole blood, obtained in connection with sensitization to the hapten diphenylcyclopropenone (DPC). The receptors were gathered from a woman between 18 and 30 years old with alopecia areata. Some clones in this sample may be carry-over from other donors' samples. Each CDR3 is given with its conserved first and last residue. D genes are given only for firm matches. Clone size is stated in some rows and not others, as once, few, many or a class when expanded.

>TRBV5-5|many|TRBJ2-5|TRBD1
TGTGCCAGCAGCAAGGGGACAGCCCGATACCAAGAGACCCAGTACTTC
CASSKGTARYQETQYF
>TRBV6-5|few|TRBJ2-1|TRBD1
TGTGCCAGCAGTACGACAGGGGGCTACAATGAGCAGTTCTTC
CASSTTGGYNEQFF
>TRBV12-3/TRBV12-4|few|TRBJ2-7|NA
TGTGCCAGCAGTTCCTCCCTCTCCTCGGAGTACTTC
CASSSSLSSEYF
>TRBV6-5|NA|TRBJ2-1|NA
TGTGCCAGCAGTTACGACCCAGTCGCGGAGCACCCTTCCAATGAGCAGTTCTTC
CASSYDPVAEHPSNEQFF
>TRBV7-9|NA|TRBJ2-3|NA
TGTGCCAGCAGCCCACAGGCCGGGGCAGATACGCAGTATTTT
CASSPQAGADTQYF
>TRBV10-3|many|TRBJ2-1|NA
TGTGCCATCAGTGAGTCGGCTGATGAGCAGTTCTTC
CAISESADEQFF
>TRBV7-2|few|TRBJ1-4|NA
TGTGCCAGCAGCCCGAGGGACTTTGAAAAACTGTTTTTT
CASSPRDFEKLFF
>TRBV20-1|NA|TRBJ2-7|NA
TGCAGTGCAATGAGGCCCACGGGGAGCTCCTACGAGCAGTACTTC
CSAMRPTGSSYEQYF
>TRBV14|few|TRBJ2-4|NA
TGTGCCAGCAGCCAAATAGGGGAAACCAAAAACATTCAGTACTTC
CASSQIGETKNIQYF
>TRBV14|NA|TRBJ2-5|NA
TGTGCCAGCAGCCAAGCCCCCAAAGAGACCCATTACTTC
CASSQAPKETHYF
>TRBV12-3/TRBV12-4|many|TRBJ1-2|NA
TGTGCCAGCAGTCCCCCCCAGGGTCAGGAGTATGGCTACACCTTC
CASSPPQGQEYGYTF
>TRBV7-9|many|TRBJ2-6|TRBD1
TGTGCCAGCAGCAGGGACAGGGGATGGGCTGGGGCCAACGTCCTGACTTTC
CASSRDRGWAGANVLTF
>TRBV11-2|NA|TRBJ2-3|NA
TGTGCCAGCACCCCGATTAGGGGGGGCCACCATACGCAGTATTTT
CASTPIRGGHHTQYF
>TRBV3-1|NA|TRBJ1-5|NA
TGTGCCAGCAGCCAAGAGAGACGACAGCCCCAGCATTTT
CASSQERRQPQHF
>TRBV7-2|few|TRBJ1-1|NA
TGTGCCAGCAGCTTAGAGTCAGTTAGTCTTGGTGAAGCTTTCTTT
CASSLESVSLGEAFF
>TRBV7-2|few|TRBJ2-1|TRBD2
TGTGCCAGCCGCGGGGGAACCTACAATGAGCAGTTCTTC
CASRGGTYNEQFF
>TRBV6-5|many|TRBJ1-1|NA
TGTGCCAGCAGCTCCCCACGGAACACTGAAGCTTTCTTT
CASSSPRNTEAFF
>TRBV6-2/TRBV6-3|many|TRBJ1-5|NA
TGTGCCAGCAGTTCCGCCAGGGGAAGCAATCAGCCCCAGCATTTT
CASSSARGSNQPQHF
>TRBV7-2|NA|TRBJ1-1|NA
TGTGCCAGCAGCTTAAGGTCATCGTCGAACACTGAAGCTTTCTTT
CASSLRSSSNTEAFF
>TRBV28|many|TRBJ1-3|NA
TGTGCCAGCAGTTTAGGCTCAGGGTCCGGAAACACCATATATTTT
CASSLGSGSGNTIYF
>TRBV5-5|NA|TRBJ1-1|TRBD1
TGTGCCAGCAGCTTTGGGACACAGGGGTACACTGAAGCTTTCTTT
CASSFGTQGYTEAFF
>TRBV7-9|few|TRBJ1-6|NA
TGTGCCAGCAGCTTCCGACCCCCGGGTGTCGGGGGGCCGACGTATTCACCCCTCCACTTT
CASSFRPPGVGGPTYSPLHF
>TRBV20-1|few|TRBJ1-4|NA
TGCAGTGCTAGTCCGGGACGGCGTAATGAAAAACTGTTTTTT
CSASPGRRNEKLFF
>TRBV6-2/TRBV6-3|many|TRBJ1-1|TRBD1
TGTGCCAGCACCCTCCTCCCGGGACAGTATATGAACACTGAAGCTTTCTTT
CASTLLPGQYMNTEAFF
>TRBV12-3/TRBV12-4|many|TRBJ2-1|TRBD1
TGTGCCAGCAGATCCGGCACAGGGGGGAGTAGCTCCTACAATGAGCAGTTCTTC
CASRSGTGGSSSYNEQFF
>TRBV7-2|NA|TRBJ1-2|TRBD1
TGTGCCAGCATACGTGGACAGGGGGCGGATGGCTACACCTTC
CASIRGQGADGYTF
>TRBV6-4|many|TRBJ2-3|NA
TGTGCCAGCAGTGCCAACACGGAAAGCACAGATACGCAGTATTTT
CASSANTESTDTQYF
>TRBV10-3|NA|TRBJ2-5|NA
TGTGCCATCAGTGAGGGCGACAGGACCGGCGAGACCCAGTACTTC
CAISEGDRTGETQYF
>TRBV12-3/TRBV12-4|many|TRBJ2-4|TRBD1
TGTGCCAGCAGTCCCCGGACAGGCCTTCAAGTGAACATTCAGTACTTC
CASSPRTGLQVNIQYF
>TRBV4-1|many|TRBJ1-4|NA
TGCGCCAGCAGCCAAAAACAGTATAATGAAAAACTGTTTTTT
CASSQKQYNEKLFF
>TRBV10-3|few|TRBJ1-6|TRBD1
TGTGCCATCAGCCGAGGACAGGGGGCGTCGGATTCACCCCTCCACTTT
CAISRGQGASDSPLHF
>TRBV7-9|many|TRBJ1-2|NA
TGTGCCAGCAGCTTTGTACAGGGCGATGGCTACACCTTC
CASSFVQGDGYTF
>TRBV7-3|few|TRBJ1-1|TRBD1
TGTGCCAGCAGCTTAACGGGTAGGACAGGCGGTGAAGCTTTCTTT
CASSLTGRTGGEAFF
>TRBV7-9|NA|TRBJ2-1|NA
TGTGCCAGCACAGGGACCAATGAGCAGTTCTTC
CASTGTNEQFF
>TRBV20-1|NA|TRBJ2-1|TRBD2
TGCAGTGCTAGAGGGACTAGCGGGGGAGACAATGAGCAGTTCTTC
CSARGTSGGDNEQFF
>TRBV7-9|NA|TRBJ2-7|TRBD1
TGTGCCAGCAGCCCCGGGGGACAGGGAATCTACGAGCAGTACTTC
CASSPGGQGIYEQYF
>TRBV6-2/TRBV6-3|many|TRBJ2-1|TRBD1
TGTGCCAGCAGTCCCCGCTATTCCGTGAGGGGGCGCAGAAATGAGCAGTTCTTC
CASSPRYSVRGRRNEQFF
>TRBV7-2|NA|TRBJ1-5|NA
TGTGCCAGCAGCTTAAGCGGCACCGGGAATCAGCCCCAGCATTTT
CASSLSGTGNQPQHF
>TRBV7-2|many|TRBJ2-5|NA
TGTGCCAGCAGCTTAGCGCGGCAGAATAAAGAGACCCAGTACTTC
CASSLARQNKETQYF
>TRBV2|many|TRBJ1-5|TRBD1
TGTGCCAGCAGTGGGGGACAGGGTCAGCCCCAGCATTTT
CASSGGQGQPQHF
>TRBV7-9|many|TRBJ2-3|TRBD1
TGTGCCAGCAGCTCAAGGGACAGACGGAACTTGGGCACGCAGTATTTT
CASSSRDRRNLGTQYF
>TRBV4-1|NA|TRBJ1-1|TRBD1
TGCGCCAGCAGCCAAGCCGGGACAGGGTCCAGGGGAGCTTTCTTT
CASSQAGTGSRGAFF
>TRBV24-1|few|TRBJ2-5|NA
TGTGCCACCAGTGATTTCGGAGGGGCCGAGACCCAGTACTTC
CATSDFGGAETQYF
>TRBV3-1|few|TRBJ2-2|TRBD2
TGTGCCAGCAGCCTAGCGGGGGGCTCGAACACCGGGGAGCTGTTTTTT
CASSLAGGSNTGELFF
>TRBV2|NA|TRBJ1-1|NA
TGTGCCAGCAGAGCAGACAGTTTTGAAGCTTTCTTT
CASRADSFEAFF
>TRBV2|few|TRBJ1-5|TRBD1
TGTGCCAGCCGGGACAGTCCCAATCAGCCCCAGCATTTT
CASRDSPNQPQHF
>TRBV6-6|many|TRBJ1-1|NA
TGTGCCAGCAGTTACACGGGGCAGAACACTGAAGCTTTCTTT
CASSYTGQNTEAFF
>TRBV12-3/TRBV12-4|NA|TRBJ1-5|NA
TGTGCCAGCAGTTACATCGACGGCAGGACGAGACATTTT
CASSYIDGRTRHF
>TRBV5-4|many|TRBJ2-5|NA
TGTGCCAGCAGCTTGGAATCTCGCGAGACCCAGTACTTC
CASSLESRETQYF
>TRBV27|NA|TRBJ1-1|NA
TGTGCCAGCAGCCCGATAGAGGGCATCCCGAACACTGAAGCTTTCTTT
CASSPIEGIPNTEAFF
>TRBV6-1|NA|TRBJ1-6|TRBD1
TGTGCCAGCATCATACAGGGGGCCAGCTATAATTCACCCCTCCACTTT
CASIIQGASYNSPLHF
>TRBV20-1|few|TRBJ2-7|TRBD1
TGCAGTGCTGAGGACAGGTCTGCCGGTGAGCAGTACTTC
CSAEDRSAGEQYF
>TRBV20-1|NA|TRBJ2-4|NA
TGCAGTGCTCCCAAGGGGGGATTCAAAAACATTCAGTACTTC
CSAPKGGFKNIQYF
>TRBV12-3/TRBV12-4|NA|TRBJ1-1|NA
TGTGCCAGCGCCCGGGCAGCGATAGGTGAAGCTTTCTTT
CASARAAIGEAFF
>TRBV3-1|few|TRBJ2-2|NA
TGTGCCAGCAGCCACTTCGGATTACAGGGAAACACCGGGGAGCTGTTTTTT
CASSHFGLQGNTGELFF